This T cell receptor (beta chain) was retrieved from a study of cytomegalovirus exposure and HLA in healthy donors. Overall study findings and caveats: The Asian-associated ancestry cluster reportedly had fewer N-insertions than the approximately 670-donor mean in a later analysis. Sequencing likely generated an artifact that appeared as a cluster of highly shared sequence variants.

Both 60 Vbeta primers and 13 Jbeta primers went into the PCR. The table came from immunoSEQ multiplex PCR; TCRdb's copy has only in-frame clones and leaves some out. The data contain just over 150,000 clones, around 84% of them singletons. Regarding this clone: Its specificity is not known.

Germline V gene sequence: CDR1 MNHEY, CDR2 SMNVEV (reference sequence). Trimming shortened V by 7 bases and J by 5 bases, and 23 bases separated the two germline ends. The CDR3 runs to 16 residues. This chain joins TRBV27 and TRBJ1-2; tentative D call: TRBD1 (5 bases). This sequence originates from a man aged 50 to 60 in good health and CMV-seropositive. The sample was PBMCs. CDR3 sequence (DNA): TGTGCCAGCATCCAACGTCCAGGGTTCCCTGGGTATGGCTACACCTTC. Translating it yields CASIQRPGFPGYGYTF.